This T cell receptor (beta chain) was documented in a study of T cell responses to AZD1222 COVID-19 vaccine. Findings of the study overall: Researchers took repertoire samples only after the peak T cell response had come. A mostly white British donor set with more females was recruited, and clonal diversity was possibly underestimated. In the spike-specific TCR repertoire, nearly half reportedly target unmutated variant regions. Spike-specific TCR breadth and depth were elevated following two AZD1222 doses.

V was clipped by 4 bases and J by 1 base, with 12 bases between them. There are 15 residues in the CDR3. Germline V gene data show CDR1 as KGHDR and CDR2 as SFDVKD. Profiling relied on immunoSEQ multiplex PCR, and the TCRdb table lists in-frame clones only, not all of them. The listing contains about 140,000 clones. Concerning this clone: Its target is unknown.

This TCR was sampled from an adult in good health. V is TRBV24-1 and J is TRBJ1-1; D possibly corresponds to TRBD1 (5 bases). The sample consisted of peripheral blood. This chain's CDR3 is CATSEQGRENTEAFF. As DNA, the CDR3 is TGTGCCACCAGTGAGCAGGGACGGGAGAACACTGAAGCTTTCTTT.